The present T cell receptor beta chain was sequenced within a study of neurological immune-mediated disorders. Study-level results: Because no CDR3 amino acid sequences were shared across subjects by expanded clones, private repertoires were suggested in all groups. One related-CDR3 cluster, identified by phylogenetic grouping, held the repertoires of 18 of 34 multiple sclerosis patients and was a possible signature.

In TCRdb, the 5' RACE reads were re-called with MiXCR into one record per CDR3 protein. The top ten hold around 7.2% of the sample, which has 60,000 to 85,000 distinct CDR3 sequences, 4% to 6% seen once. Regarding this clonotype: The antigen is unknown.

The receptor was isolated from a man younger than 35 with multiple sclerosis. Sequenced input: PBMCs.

The chain's CDR3 is CASQPPGPQAPLHF. CDR3 nucleotides: TGTGCCAGCCAGCCTCCAGGGCCACAGGCCCCCCTCCACTTT. The chain employs TRBV7-9 and TRBJ1-6; a possible D gene is TRBD1 (5 bases). V shed 8 bases and J shed 13 bases, with 21 bases lying between them. Per germline, CDR1 SEHNR and CDR2 FQNEAQ (reference sequence). The CDR3 loop spans 14 amino acids.